This is a list of T cell receptor beta chains from one sample in a study of T cell responses to AZD1222 COVID-19 vaccine. Produced via immunoSEQ multiplex PCR; TCRdb's table is partial and in-frame only. The repertoire holds tens of thousands of clones, with nearly 90% as singletons. Sequenced here: peripheral blood, sampled on day 0 of MenACWY control vaccination. Receptors were obtained from an adult in good health. Both conserved end residues are part of each CDR3. Fields, in order: V gene, clone size, D gene, J gene, CDR3 DNA, CDR3 protein. A D gene is named only where the DNA matches it firmly. Clone size, where shown, is once, few, many, or a class for clones that have expanded.

V gene: TRBV6-2/TRBV6-3
clone size: -
D gene: -
J gene: TRBJ2-7
CDR3 DNA: TGTGCCAGCAGTTACTCCTGGACAGTCCTCTACGAGCAGTACTTC
CDR3 protein: CASSYSWTVLYEQYF

V gene: TRBV12-3/TRBV12-4
clone size: -
D gene: -
J gene: TRBJ1-6
CDR3 DNA: TGTGCCAGCAGTACTATCCCTGATTCACCCCTCCACTTT
CDR3 protein: CASSTIPDSPLHF

V gene: TRBV4-1
clone size: -
D gene: -
J gene: TRBJ2-2
CDR3 DNA: TGCGCCAGCAGCCAAGAGTACTGGATCACTACCGGGGAGCTGTTTTTT
CDR3 protein: CASSQEYWITTGELFF

V gene: TRBV28
clone size: -
D gene: -
J gene: TRBJ1-5
CDR3 DNA: TGCGGGACAAAGTATAGCAATCAGCCCCAGCATTTT
CDR3 protein: CGTKYSNQPQHF

V gene: TRBV5-1
clone size: -
D gene: -
J gene: TRBJ2-7
CDR3 DNA: TGCGCCAGCAGTCGAGACAGGGAGGAACAGTACTTC
CDR3 protein: CASSRDREEQYF

V gene: TRBV30
clone size: -
D gene: TRBD2
J gene: TRBJ2-1
CDR3 DNA: TGTGCCTGGAAACGGTCCGGGGGGAGGGAGCAGTTCTTC
CDR3 protein: CAWKRSGGREQFF

V gene: TRBV19
clone size: -
D gene: -
J gene: TRBJ1-2
CDR3 DNA: TGTGCCAGTAGTATAACAGGGCAGGGGCATGGCTACACCTTC
CDR3 protein: CASSITGQGHGYTF

V gene: TRBV5-6
clone size: once
D gene: -
J gene: TRBJ1-4
CDR3 DNA: TGTGCCAGCAGCTTAGGCCAGTCAAGGGAAAAACTGTTTTTT
CDR3 protein: CASSLGQSREKLFF

V gene: TRBV4-1
clone size: -
D gene: -
J gene: TRBJ2-7
CDR3 DNA: TGCGCCAGCAGCCAACGGGACAGCGGGGCTGATGAGCAGTACTTC
CDR3 protein: CASSQRDSGADEQYF

V gene: TRBV4-3
clone size: -
D gene: -
J gene: TRBJ2-7
CDR3 DNA: TGCGCCAGCAGCCAGGACCCCCCAGAGCGGCTCTCCTACGAGCAGTACTTC
CDR3 protein: CASSQDPPERLSYEQYF

V gene: TRBV15
clone size: once
D gene: -
J gene: TRBJ2-5
CDR3 DNA: TGTGCCACCAGCAGAGATTGGGGTTCCCAAGAGACCCAGTACTTC
CDR3 protein: CATSRDWGSQETQYF

V gene: TRBV9
clone size: -
D gene: TRBD1
J gene: TRBJ2-2
CDR3 DNA: TGTGCCAGCACCGGGACAGGGGCGAACACCGGGGAGCTGTTTTTT
CDR3 protein: CASTGTGANTGELFF

V gene: TRBV4-1
clone size: -
D gene: -
J gene: TRBJ1-4
CDR3 DNA: TGCGCCAGCAGCCAATCACCCCCGACGGCAACTAATGAAAAACTGTTTTTT
CDR3 protein: CASSQSPPTATNEKLFF

V gene: TRBV2
clone size: -
D gene: -
J gene: TRBJ1-1
CDR3 DNA: TGTGCCAGCAGTGAAAGGGAGGGTGACACTGAAGCTTTCTTT
CDR3 protein: CASSEREGDTEAFF

V gene: TRBV7-2
clone size: -
D gene: TRBD1
J gene: TRBJ1-3
CDR3 DNA: TGTGCCAGCAGCTCCATGGGGACAGCTAACTCTGGAAACACCATATATTTT
CDR3 protein: CASSSMGTANSGNTIYF

V gene: TRBV11-2
clone size: -
D gene: -
J gene: TRBJ2-7
CDR3 DNA: TGTGCCAGCAGCTTGACCCATTCCAGGGCCTACGAGCAGTACTTC
CDR3 protein: CASSLTHSRAYEQYF